This entry lists 20 T cell receptor beta chains sequenced from one sample in a study of blood T cell repertoires in COVID-19. The protocol was immunoSEQ multiplex PCR, while the TCRdb copy is restricted to in-frame clones and leaves out a portion. The sample holds more than 150,000 clones, roughly 83% seen once. Material: peripheral blood. These receptors all come from a man aged 18 to 29 with active or convalescent COVID-19.

This clone has a handful of counts. Additional DNA sequences in this sample encode the identical CDR3. The J gene is TRBJ1-4, the V gene TRBV7-8, with 7 positions matching TRBD1. Losses at the gene ends were 2 bases for V and 5 bases for J; bases not matched to a gene: 5. CDR3 length: 15 amino acids. CDR1 and CDR2 (germline): SGHVS, FQNEAQ. The CDR3 DNA is TGTGCCAGCAGCTTAAACAGGGGCGCAAATGAAAAACTGTTTTTT. Translated, it gives CASSLNRGANEKLFF.

The gene calls are TRBV6-4 and TRBJ1-2; D is undetermined. Trimming pared 7 bases from V and 4 bases from J, leaving 13 bases between. This CDR3 contains 13 residues. Germline V CDR1 and CDR2: MRHNA, SNTAGT. CDR3 in amino acids: CASTPEGLYGYTF. The CDR3, as DNA: TGTGCCAGCACCCCCGAGGGCCTCTATGGCTACACCTTC.

The chain joins TRBV21-1 to TRBJ1-5. TRBV21-1 is a recognized pseudogene. The length of the CDR3 is 15 residues. CDR3 sequence: CASPEVWPPNQPQHF. DNA for the CDR3: TGTGCCAGCCCCGAGGTCTGGCCCCCAAATCAGCCCCAGCATTTT.

The genes are TRBV29-1 and TRBJ2-1; D gene uncertain. The CDR3 runs to 14 residues. CDR1 and CDR2 (germline): SQVTM, ANQGSEA. Between the trimmed V and J ends, which lost 6 bases and 4 bases, there was a span of 16 bases. CDR3 DNA: TGCAGCGTCGCCGGAACAGCATTTTACAATGAGCAGTTCTTC. Translation: CSVAGTAFYNEQFF.

This clone was picked up one time. The rearrangement uses TRBV14 and TRBJ2-7; 8 positions match TRBD1. The CDR3 consists of 15 residues. The V segment lost 2 bases and the J segment 3 bases; nucleotides outside the gene matches: 6. The germline V gene has CDR1 SGHDN and CDR2 FVKESK. The CDR3 is CASSQTWTGLYEQYF. The CDR3 nucleotides are TGTGCCAGCAGCCAAACGTGGACAGGGCTCTACGAGCAGTACTTC.

The chain carries TRBV4-1 and TRBJ2-7; 8 bases agree with TRBD2. The CDR3 has 18 amino acids. V was pared by 3 bases and J by 5 bases, with 18 bases of the junction left unmatched. Germline V gives CDR1 MGHRA, CDR2 YSYEKL. CDR3 protein: CASSHGAPFGTRLDEQYF. In DNA form, the CDR3 reads TGCGCCAGCAGCCATGGGGCCCCATTCGGGACTAGGTTAGACGAGCAGTACTTC.

CDR3 residues: CASTRDSRAQETQYF. In nucleotides, the CDR3 is TGTGCCAGCACCCGGGACAGCCGAGCTCAAGAGACCCAGTACTTC. V gene TRBV3-1 (or the pseudogene TRBV3-2) combines with J gene TRBJ2-5; 7 nucleotides match TRBD1. The CDR3 is 15 amino acids. CDR1 LGHDT and CDR2 YNNKEL come from the germline V gene (reference sequence). Trimming took 7 bases from V and 2 from J; bases not matched to a gene: 10.

CDR3 in amino acids: CSASRAVAGYNEQFF. The DNA for the CDR3 is TGCAGTGCTAGTCGAGCGGTAGCGGGGTACAATGAGCAGTTCTTC. The rearrangement uses TRBV20-1 and TRBJ2-1, with TRBD2 matching over 8 bases. Per germline, CDR1 DFQATT and CDR2 SNEGSKA (reference sequence). V lost 3 bases and J lost 4; bases outside the gene matches: 8. The CDR3 runs 15 residues.

The chain joins TRBV11-2 to TRBJ1-4, with TRBD1 as a possible D gene (5 bases). This CDR3 spans 13 amino acids. CDR1 and CDR2 from the germline V gene are SGHAT and FQNNGV. The V end was cut by 5 bases, the J end by 5 bases, with 9 bases between. Here the CDR3 reads CASSTRQNEKLFF. For the CDR3, the DNA is TGTGCCAGCAGCACACGACAGAATGAAAAACTGTTTTTT.

The genes are TRBV2 and TRBJ1-5; TRBD1 is a possible D gene (5 bases). Germline lookup yields CDR1 SNHLY and CDR2 FYNNEI. The CDR3 loop spans 15 amino acids. V lost 7 bases and J 0 bases, leaving 13 bases between the germline ends. The CDR3 DNA is TGTGCCAGCAAGCCCAGGGATAATAGCAATCAGCCCCAGCATTTT. It yields the protein CASKPRDNSNQPQHF. Looking up the rest from reference TRBV2 and TRBJ1-5 gives the full variable domain: EPEVTQTPSHQVTQMGQEVILRCVPISNHLYFYWYRQILGQKVEFLVSFYNNEISEKSEIFDDQFSVERPDGSNFTLKIRSTKLEDSAMYFCASKPRDNSNQPQHFGDGTRLSIL.

This chain joins TRBV7-9 and TRBJ1-6; the D gene is possibly TRBD1 (5 bases). CDR1 and CDR2 from the germline V gene are SEHNR and FQNEAQ (reference sequence). The length of the CDR3 is 14 residues. V gave up 1 base and J gave up 10 bases, with 11 bases separating them. CDR3 amino acids: CASSLEAGPSPLHF. CDR3 coding DNA: TGTGCCAGCAGCTTAGAGGCAGGGCCCTCACCCCTCCACTTT.

The gene calls are TRBV28 and TRBJ2-7; TRBD1 matches at 8 bases. The ends lost 4 bases at V and 2 bases at J; junction bases unmatched: 7. Germline V gives CDR1 MDHEN, CDR2 SYDVKM. The CDR3 length is 15 residues. CDR3: CASSSRTGPPYEQYF. CDR3 DNA sequence: TGTGCCAGCAGTTCGCGGACAGGGCCCCCCTACGAGCAGTACTTC.

J is TRBJ2-5 and V is TRBV5-4, with D perhaps TRBD2 (5 bases). Trimming took 0 bases from V and 2 from J, leaving 11 bases between them. The CDR3 is made up of 15 amino acids. Per the germline V gene, CDR1 is SGHNT and CDR2 is YYREEE (reference sequence). The CDR3 sequence is CASSLDRGRQETQYF. CDR3 nucleotide sequence: TGTGCCAGCAGCTTGGACCGGGGTCGGCAAGAGACCCAGTACTTC.

This clone came up once. V and J are TRBV7-9 and TRBJ2-1; D might be TRBD1 (6 bases). V lost 5 bases and J lost 1, with 15 bases in between. The CDR3 length is 16 residues. CDR1 and CDR2 from the germline V gene are SEHNR and FQNEAQ (reference sequence). This CDR3 reads CASSGQGWGSYNEQFF. CDR3 bases: TGTGCCAGCAGCGGCCAGGGGTGGGGTTCCTACAATGAGCAGTTCTTC.

The V call is TRBV21-1, the J call TRBJ2-7; no check of the table's D call, TRBD2, against the DNA was made. TRBV21-1 is designated a pseudogene. The CDR3 consists of 20 residues. CDR3: CASSKLPYSPLAGGSYEQYF. The DNA for the CDR3 is TGTGCCAGCAGCAAACTGCCGTACTCCCCTCTAGCAGGAGGCTCCTACGAGCAGTACTTC.

This chain joins TRBV28 and TRBJ2-3, with a weak D call TRBD2 (6 bases). Germline CDR1 reads MDHEN; CDR2 reads SYDVKM. The ends were cut back, 1 base at V and 3 bases at J, with 20 bases in the middle. The CDR3 contains 18 residues. CDR3 amino acids: CASSLLSGSPFLTDTQYF. The CDR3 nucleotides are TGTGCCAGCAGTTTATTATCCGGGAGCCCCTTTTTGACAGATACGCAGTATTTT.

With respect to this clone: One end of the junction is discordant with germline, which a read error may explain. The chain has TRBV5-1 and TRBJ1-2; D is perhaps TRBD1 (6 bases). The CDR3 contains 13 residues. Germline V gene lookup returns CDR1 SGHRS and CDR2 YFSETQ. CDR3 sequence reads: CASSAGILDSHLF. The CDR3 region has the DNA TGCGCCAGCAGCGCCGGGATATTGGACAGCCACTTATTC.

This rearrangement joins TRBV6-6 to TRBJ1-1, with 9 bases identical to TRBD1. The CDR3 loop spans 13 amino acids. With V trimmed by 7 bases and J by 5 bases, 5 bases remained unmatched. Germline V gene lookup returns CDR1 MNHNY and CDR2 SVGAGI (reference sequence). The CDR3 DNA is TGTGCCAGCACCTTGACAGGGGGGACTGAAGCTTTCTTT. This translates into CASTLTGGTEAFF.

This clone was seen only once. The chain recombines TRBV4-2 with TRBJ1-1; no clear D gene. Germline CDR1 reads LGHNA; CDR2 reads YNFKEQ. The CDR3 is 14 amino acids. V lost 6 bases and J 6 bases, leaving 17 bases between the germline ends. The CDR3: CASRLTGSKAEAFF. For the CDR3, the DNA is TGTGCCAGCAGGCTAACGGGATCCAAAGCTGAAGCTTTCTTT.

The rearrangement joins TRBV4-1 to TRBJ2-1; tentative D call: TRBD2 (6 bases). Trimming took 8 bases from V and 9 from J, leaving 17 bases between them. The CDR3 length is 13 residues. Germline V gives CDR1 MGHRA, CDR2 YSYEKL. This chain's CDR3 is CASAGSPHVEQFF. CDR3 in DNA: TGCGCCAGCGCCGGGAGCCCGCACGTTGAGCAGTTCTTC.